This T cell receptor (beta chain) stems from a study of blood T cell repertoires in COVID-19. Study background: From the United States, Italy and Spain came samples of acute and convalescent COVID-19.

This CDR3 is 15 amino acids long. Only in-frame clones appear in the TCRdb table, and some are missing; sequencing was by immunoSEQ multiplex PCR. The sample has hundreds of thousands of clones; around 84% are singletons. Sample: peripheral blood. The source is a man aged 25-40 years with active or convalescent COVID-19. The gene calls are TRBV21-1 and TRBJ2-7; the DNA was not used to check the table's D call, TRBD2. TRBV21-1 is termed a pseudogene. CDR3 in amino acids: CASSKERIALHEQYF. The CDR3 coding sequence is TGTGCCAGCAGCAAAGAGAGAATAGCGCTCCACGAGCAGTACTTC.